One and the same sample provided the 32 T cell receptor beta chains below, sequenced in a study of T cells after posttransplantation cyclophosphamide. Here immunoSEQ multiplex PCR was the method, and the copy in TCRdb shows in-frame clones only, minus some. The data contain about 18,000 clones, approximately 82% of them singletons. Material: memory CD4+ T cells sorted from blood. The receptor set was obtained from a man aged 25-45 years in good health and a related stem cell transplant donor.

This rearrangement joins TRBV12-5 to TRBJ2-3, with 7 bases fitting TRBD2. Germline V gene data show CDR1 as LGHNT and CDR2 as FRNRAP. This CDR3 has 13 residues. The junction had 1 base not matched to a gene; V was cut back by 3 bases and J by 4 bases. The CDR3 protein is CASGLAGPDTQYF. The CDR3 DNA follows: TGTGCTAGTGGTTTAGCGGGGCCAGATACGCAGTATTTT.

This rearrangement joins TRBV7-2 to TRBJ2-5; weak D call: TRBD1 (6 bases). Trimming left V 1 base short and J 2 bases short, with 11 bases between. CDR3 length: 15 amino acids. Germline assignment: CDR1 SGHTA and CDR2 FQGNSA. Here the CDR3 reads CASSLGQTGQETQYF. DNA for the CDR3: TGTGCCAGCAGCTTAGGTCAGACAGGACAAGAGACCCAGTACTTC.

The J gene is TRBJ2-1, the V gene TRBV7-9; 9 nucleotides align to TRBD2. Per germline, CDR1 SEHNR and CDR2 FQNEAQ (reference sequence). J gave up 5 bases and V 1 base, and 12 bases lay outside the gene matches. This CDR3 comprises 18 residues. CDR3: CASSLGTAGGQRNNEQFF. In DNA form, the CDR3 reads TGTGCCAGCAGCTTAGGTACAGCGGGGGGCCAAAGAAACAATGAGCAGTTCTTC.

The rearrangement joins TRBV29-1 to TRBJ1-2; a possible D gene is TRBD1 (5 bases). V lost 6 bases to trimming and J lost 8 bases, with 19 bases between them. This CDR3 contains 13 residues. The germline gives CDR1 SQVTM, CDR2 ANQGSEA. CDR3 DNA sequence: TGCAGCGTACAAGGACAAGCTCAGGAGGGCTACACCTTC. It specifies CSVQGQAQEGYTF.

This chain joins TRBV5-4 and TRBJ2-3; 7 positions agree with TRBD2. From germline, CDR1 is SGHNT and CDR2 YYREEE (reference sequence). The CDR3 spans 14 residues. V gave up 4 bases and J gave up 2 bases; unmatched junction bases: 4. DNA of the CDR3: TGTGCCAGCAGCAAGACTAGCAACACAGATACGCAGTATTTT. This gives the protein CASSKTSNTDTQYF.

This clone was recorded a few times. The chain couples TRBV2 to TRBJ2-5, with TRBD1 as a possible D gene (7 bases). Germline CDR1 and CDR2: SNHLY and FYNNEI. V lost 4 bases to trimming and J lost 2 bases, with 11 bases between them. This CDR3 has 14 residues. Here the CDR3 reads CASSVEGAQETQYF. CDR3 bases: TGTGCCAGCAGTGTGGAGGGGGCTCAAGAGACCCAGTACTTC.

The V and J genes are TRBV5-1 and TRBJ2-3; 8 bases align to TRBD2. The J segment lost 3 bases and the V segment lost 6 bases, leaving 9 bases of the junction unmatched. CDR3 length: 15 amino acids. CDR1 and CDR2 (germline): SGHRS, YFSETQ. CDR3 loop: CASTPTGGPTDTQYF. CDR3 nucleotides: TGCGCCAGCACGCCCACGGGGGGGCCAACAGATACGCAGTATTTT. The entire variable domain, with the rest obtained from reference TRBV5-1 and TRBJ2-3, is as follows: KAGVTQTPRYLIKTRGQQVTLSCSPISGHRSVSWYQQTPGQGLQFLFEYFSETQRNKGNFPGRFSGRQFSNSRSEMNVSTLELGDSALYLCASTPTGGPTDTQYFGPGTRLTVL.

The chain links TRBV7-6 to TRBJ2-5; D remains ambiguous. Looked up from germline, CDR1 is SGHVS and CDR2 is FNYEAQ. Trimming left V 4 bases short and J 1 base short, with 4 bases between. This CDR3 spans 12 amino acids. This chain's CDR3 is CASSSLQETQYF. CDR3 bases: TGTGCCAGCAGCTCCCTCCAAGAGACCCAGTACTTC.

The rearrangement links TRBV19 to TRBJ1-1, with no clear D. Looked up from germline, CDR1 is LNHDA and CDR2 is SQIVND (reference sequence). This CDR3 spans 16 amino acids. The V gene lost 7 bases and the J gene lost 1 base, with 19 bases spanning the gap. CDR3 region: CASINLRGLRNTEAFF. The CDR3 DNA reads TGTGCCAGTATCAATCTACGGGGTCTACGGAACACTGAAGCTTTCTTT.

This clone appeared a few times. The V gene is TRBV2, the J gene TRBJ1-5, with D unclear. CDR3 length equals 15 residues. Trimming removed 4 bases at V and 4 bases at J, with 14 bases between. Germline values: CDR1 SNHLY, CDR2 FYNNEI. CDR3 coding DNA: TGTGCCAGCAGTGGTTCATCCAGCGGGAATCAGCCCCAGCATTTT. This translates into CASSGSSSGNQPQHF.

This clone has only one observation. The V and J genes are TRBV21-1 and TRBJ2-6; the DNA was not compared with TRBD1, the D call given in the table. TRBV21-1 has pseudogene status. The CDR3 has 19 amino acids. In DNA, the CDR3 is TGTGCCAGCAATTTTATACCGGACAGCTTCTATTCTGGGGCCAACGTCCTGACTTTC. Amino acids: CASNFIPDSFYSGANVLTF.

The chain has TRBV19 and TRBJ1-5, with TRBD1 matching over 7 bases. CDR1 LNHDA and CDR2 SQIVND come from the germline V gene (reference sequence). The CDR3 covers 19 residues. V lost 3 bases and J lost 2; bases outside the gene matches: 16. CDR3 in DNA: TGTGCCAGTAGTATCGGTCGGTTGACAGGGCGAATTGGCAATCAGCCCCAGCATTTT. Translating gives CASSIGRLTGRIGNQPQHF.

In this sample, this clone turned up a few times. The rearrangement links TRBV2 to TRBJ2-3; 7 bases match TRBD2. This CDR3 has 15 amino acids. With V trimmed by 6 bases and J by 1 base, 7 bases remained unmatched. Germline V gives CDR1 SNHLY, CDR2 FYNNEI. In DNA, the CDR3 is TGTGCCAGCAGGCCGCGGGGGACCCGCACAGATACGCAGTATTTT. As protein: CASRPRGTRTDTQYF.

This clone was observed once. This sequence joins TRBV29-1 and TRBJ2-1; D possibly corresponds to TRBD1 (6 bases). Per the germline V gene, CDR1 is SQVTM and CDR2 is ANQGSEA. The CDR3 contains 12 residues. Trimming stripped 6 bases from V and 6 bases from J, with 12 bases between. In DNA, the CDR3 is TGCAGCGTCCGTAGGGGGTTCAATGAGCAGTTCTTC. Translating gives CSVRRGFNEQFF.

This chain joins TRBV6-1 and TRBJ2-7; TRBD1 matches 8 bases. J lost 5 bases, V lost 6 bases, and 9 bases had no gene match. CDR1 is MNHNS and CDR2 is SASEGT in the germline V gene. This CDR3 region has 14 residues. The CDR3 here is CASRVDRVIDEQYF. The CDR3 DNA follows: TGTGCCAGCAGGGTGGACAGGGTCATCGACGAGCAGTACTTC.

With respect to this clone: Different DNA sequences within this sample yield the same CDR3. The V gene is TRBV28, the J gene TRBJ1-5; D gene uncertain. With 6 bases removed from V and 2 bases from J, the gap between germline ends came to 5 bases. Germline CDR1 is MDHEN and CDR2 is SYDVKM. The CDR3 loop spans 12 amino acids. In DNA, the CDR3 is TGTGCCAGCAGATCAGGCAATCAGCCCCAGCATTTT. This translates into CASRSGNQPQHF.

The J gene is TRBJ1-6, the V gene TRBV2; a weak D match, TRBD1 (5 bases). Germline V gene data show CDR1 as SNHLY and CDR2 as FYNNEI. The CDR3 spans 14 residues. With 6 bases removed from V and 9 bases from J, the gap between germline ends came to 15 bases. The CDR3 protein is CASRARGNGSPLHF. CDR3 in DNA: TGTGCCAGCAGAGCGCGGGGGAACGGTTCACCCCTCCACTTT.

The DNA for the CDR3 is TGTGCCAGCAGCTCCGACAGGGTCCAGAATGAGCAGTTCTTC. Its protein is CASSSDRVQNEQFF. The rearrangement uses TRBV7-9 and TRBJ2-1; 7 bases align to TRBD1. The CDR3 totals 14 residues. V lost 4 bases and J lost 7; bases outside the gene matches: 7. The germline V gene encodes CDR1 SEHNR and CDR2 FQNEAQ (reference sequence).

The chain has TRBV6-1 and TRBJ2-7; 9 bases are shared with TRBD1. Germline trimming cut 7 bases from V and 5 bases from J; bases unmatched to any gene: 12. CDR3 length: 15 residues. Germline CDR1 reads MNHNS; CDR2 reads SASEGT. CDR3 residues: CASNTGGLSIHEQYF. The CDR3 coding sequence is TGTGCCAGCAATACAGGGGGCCTGAGTATCCACGAGCAGTACTTC.

V usage is TRBV29-1 and J usage is TRBJ2-2; D possibly corresponds to TRBD2 (5 bases). V was clipped by 7 bases and J by 4 bases, with 13 bases between them. CDR3 length: 13 amino acids. Germline CDR1 and CDR2: SQVTM and ANQGSEA. The CDR3 reads CSADKGVTGELFF. The CDR3 nucleotides read TGCAGCGCCGACAAGGGAGTCACCGGGGAGCTGTTTTTT.

The chain has TRBV19 and TRBJ1-1; no clear D gene. From germline, CDR1 is LNHDA and CDR2 SQIVND (reference sequence). Trimming removed 3 bases from V and 1 base from J, with 9 bases in between. This CDR3 region has 14 residues. The CDR3 DNA reads TGTGCCAGTAGTATTGGCGGCGGGAACACTGAAGCTTTCTTT. It yields the protein CASSIGGGNTEAFF.

The chain carries TRBV7-8 and TRBJ2-2, with unresolved D. The CDR3 has 13 amino acids. Trimming cost V 5 bases and J 3 bases, with 7 bases left between them. Germline V lookup: CDR1 SGHVS, CDR2 FQNEAQ. The DNA of the CDR3 is TGTGCCAGCAGCCCCTTGTACACCGGGGAGCTGTTTTTT. This encodes CASSPLYTGELFF.

The CDR3 coding sequence is TGTGCCACCGATCCGACAGGGAACTTCTATGGCTACACCTTC. Its protein product is CATDPTGNFYGYTF. V gene TRBV10-3 combines with J gene TRBJ1-2, with TRBD1 matching 7 bases. There are 14 residues in the CDR3. Germline trimming cut 10 bases from V and 4 bases from J; bases unmatched to any gene: 12. Germline-derived CDR1 and CDR2 are ENHRY and SYGVKD.

V and J are TRBV5-4 and TRBJ2-5; possible D gene TRBD1, 6 bases. Germline values: CDR1 SGHNT, CDR2 YYREEE (reference sequence). V dropped 1 base and J dropped 4 bases, with 8 bases sitting between them. The CDR3 loop spans 13 amino acids. DNA for the CDR3: TGTGCCAGCAGCTTGACAGGGTCAGAGACCCAGTACTTC. Amino acids: CASSLTGSETQYF.

This clone has a single count. The chain joins TRBV4-3 to TRBJ2-1, with 9 bases identical to TRBD2. Trimming removed 4 bases from V and 1 base from J; junction bases left unmatched: 2. Germline V CDR1 and CDR2: LGHNA, YSLEER. CDR3 length equals 15 residues. CDR3 DNA sequence: TGCGCCAGCAGCCGACTAGCGGCTTCCTACAATGAGCAGTTCTTC. Its translation: CASSRLAASYNEQFF.

This sequence joins TRBV11-2 and TRBJ1-3; 8 bases match TRBD1. CDR3 length: 16 residues. The V gene's germline CDR1 is SGHAT and CDR2 FQNNGV. The V gene end was trimmed by 3 bases and the J gene end by 1 base; junction bases not matched to a gene: 5. The CDR3 DNA reads TGTGCCAGCAGCTTGGGAACAGGGGGGTCTGGAAACACCATATATTTT. Translating it yields CASSLGTGGSGNTIYF.

The chain uses TRBV5-1 and TRBJ2-3; D is possibly TRBD1 (5 bases). The germline V gene encodes CDR1 SGHRS and CDR2 YFSETQ. The germline V and J ends were trimmed by 0 bases and 0 bases, with 8 bases remaining between them. CDR3 length equals 15 residues. The CDR3 DNA sequence: TGCGCCAGCAGCTTGGTCGCAGGGAGCACAGATACGCAGTATTTT. Translation: CASSLVAGSTDTQYF.

This clone was found once. The chain carries TRBV5-4 and TRBJ2-7, with TRBD1 matching over 9 bases. V lost 4 bases to trimming and J lost 3 bases; unmatched junction nucleotides: 8. The CDR3 extends over 15 amino acids. Germline V CDR1 and CDR2: SGHNT, YYREEE (reference sequence). The CDR3 region has the DNA TGTGCCAGCAGCCCCCAGACAGGGGGTGACTACGAGCAGTACTTC. Its protein is CASSPQTGGDYEQYF.

This rearrangement joins TRBV18 to TRBJ1-5, with 8 bases matching TRBD1. The CDR3 runs 13 residues. Germline V lookup: CDR1 KGHSH, CDR2 LQKENI. Losses at the gene ends were 6 bases for V and 2 bases for J; bases not matched to a gene: 0. The CDR3 sequence is CASSGQGNQPQHF. The CDR3, as DNA: TGTGCCAGCTCGGGACAGGGCAATCAGCCCCAGCATTTT.

The rearrangement links TRBV5-1 to TRBJ1-1; TRBD1 matches 10 bases. CDR3 length: 14 amino acids. The junction had 5 bases not matched to a gene; V was cut back by 4 bases and J by 5 bases. Germline V CDR1 and CDR2: SGHRS, YFSETQ. The CDR3 here is CASSRTGGWTEAFF. The CDR3 DNA follows: TGCGCCAGCAGCCGGACAGGGGGTTGGACTGAAGCTTTCTTT.

This clone was seen once. The rearrangement joins TRBV27 to TRBJ1-5; D uncertain. The CDR3 covers 15 residues. CDR1 is MNHEY, CDR2 SMNVEV, per germline (reference sequence). The V and J ends lost 2 bases and 2 bases respectively, with 10 bases between them. CDR3: CASSLRLEGNQPQHF. As DNA, the CDR3 is TGTGCCAGCAGTTTACGTCTCGAGGGCAATCAGCCCCAGCATTTT.

The CDR3 loop reads CASSATGGYTF. The CDR3 nucleotides are TGTGCCAGTAGTGCAACAGGTGGCTACACCTTC. V gene TRBV19 combines with J gene TRBJ1-2, with D perhaps TRBD1 (5 bases). Trimming removed 5 bases from V and 7 bases from J, with 8 bases in between. CDR3 size: 11 residues. CDR1 and CDR2 from the germline V gene are LNHDA and SQIVND (reference sequence).